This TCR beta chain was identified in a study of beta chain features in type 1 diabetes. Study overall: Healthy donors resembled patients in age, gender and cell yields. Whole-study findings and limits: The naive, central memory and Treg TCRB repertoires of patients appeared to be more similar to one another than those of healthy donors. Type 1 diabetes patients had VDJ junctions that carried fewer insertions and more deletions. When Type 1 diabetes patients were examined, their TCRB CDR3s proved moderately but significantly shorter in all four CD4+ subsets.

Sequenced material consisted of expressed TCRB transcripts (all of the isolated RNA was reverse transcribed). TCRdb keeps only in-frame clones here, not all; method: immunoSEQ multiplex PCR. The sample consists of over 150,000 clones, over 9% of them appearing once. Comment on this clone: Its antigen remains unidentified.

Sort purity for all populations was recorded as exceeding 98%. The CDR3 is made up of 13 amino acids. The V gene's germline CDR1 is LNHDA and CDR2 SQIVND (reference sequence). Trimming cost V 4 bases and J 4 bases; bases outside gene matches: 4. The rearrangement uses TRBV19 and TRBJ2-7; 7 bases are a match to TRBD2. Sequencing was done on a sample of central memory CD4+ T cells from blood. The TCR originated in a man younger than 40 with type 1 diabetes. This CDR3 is CASSRDYDYEQYF. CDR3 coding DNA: TGTGCCAGTAGTAGGGACTATGATTACGAGCAGTACTTC.